These T cell receptor beta chains were read from a single sample in a study of cytotoxic CD8 clonotypes in ibrutinib-treated CLL. TCRdb's table, derived via immunoSEQ multiplex PCR, lists solely in-frame clones and lacks some. This sample carries roughly 220,000 clones, over 65% of them seen once, and the ten largest clones take roughly 5.8%. The sequences come from PBMCs, collected after 12 months of ibrutinib treatment. Every receptor here comes from a human donor with chronic lymphocytic leukemia. Both conserved end residues are part of each CDR3. A D gene is named only where the DNA matches it firmly. Size values are once, few and many counts, or a class for expanded clones, and some rows have none.

d_gene,abundance,j_gene,len,v_gene,CDR3nt,CDR3aa
.,.,TRBJ1-1,14,TRBV5-6,TGTGCCAGCAGCCACGAATCCGGGTTCACTGAAGCTTTCTTT,CASSHESGFTEAFF
.,.,TRBJ2-3,14,TRBV9,TGTGCCAGCAGCCAAGGACTCGGCACAGATACGCAGTATTTT,CASSQGLGTDTQYF
.,.,TRBJ2-7,16,TRBV7-2,TGTGCCAGCAGCTTTCCCGCCGGGTTTAGCTCCTACGAGCAGTACTTC,CASSFPAGFSSYEQYF
TRBD1,.,TRBJ2-1,15,TRBV4-3,TGCGCCAGCAGCCAAGTAGGGACAGCCTACAATGAGCAGTTCTTC,CASSQVGTAYNEQFF
.,few,TRBJ1-4,15,TRBV6-5,TGTGCCAGCAGTCCCGGGGGGACGTCCCATGAAAAACTGTTTTTT,CASSPGGTSHEKLFF
.,once,TRBJ2-7,15,TRBV13,TGTGCCAGCAGCTCCGGGGGCAGGGGAGCCTACGAGCAGTACTTC,CASSSGGRGAYEQYF
TRBD1,.,TRBJ2-7,14,TRBV2,TGTGCCAGCAGGAAAGGACAGGCGTCCTACGAGCAGTACTTC,CASRKGQASYEQYF
TRBD2,few,TRBJ2-7,14,TRBV9,TGTGCCAGCAGCGTAGGACTAGCGGACCTAGAGCAGTACTTC,CASSVGLADLEQYF
TRBD2,.,TRBJ2-1,15,TRBV27,TGTGCCAGCACCCAAGCGGGAGCAGGGTACAATGAGCAGTTCTTC,CASTQAGAGYNEQFF
.,.,TRBJ1-5,15,TRBV7-2,TGTGCCAGCAGCTTGAAGGATAGAACATACCAGCCCCAGCATTTT,CASSLKDRTYQPQHF
.,.,TRBJ2-7,12,TRBV11-2,TGTGCCAGCACTCCGGCGGGGTACGAGCAGTACTTC,CASTPAGYEQYF
.,.,TRBJ2-7,13,TRBV29-1,TGCAGCGTCCAAAGCACAGGGCTCTACGAGCAGTACTTC,CSVQSTGLYEQYF
.,once,TRBJ2-5,14,TRBV11-1,TGTGCCAGCAGCTTATGGGGGGCGCGGGAGACCCAGTACTTC,CASSLWGARETQYF
.,.,TRBJ2-1,15,TRBV19,TGTGCCAGTACCTTAAAGGGATCTACTTACAATGAGCAGTTCTTC,CASTLKGSTYNEQFF
.,.,TRBJ1-1,15,TRBV6-1,TGTGCCAGCAGTGCGCGACAATTAATGAACACTGAAGCTTTCTTT,CASSARQLMNTEAFF
.,.,TRBJ1-2,12,TRBV7-9,TGTGCCAGCAGCTTATCGGCCTATGGCTACACCTTC,CASSLSAYGYTF
.,.,TRBJ1-2,15,TRBV5-6,TGTGCCAGCAGCTTGGTTGCCTCCTCTAACTATGGCTACACCTTC,CASSLVASSNYGYTF
.,few,TRBJ2-7,12,TRBV2,TGTGCCAGCAGTGATGAGTCCTACGAGCAGTACTTC,CASSDESYEQYF
.,.,TRBJ1-5,14,TRBV2,TGTGCCAGCAGTGATCGGAGGGAGGGTCAGCCCCAGCATTTT,CASSDRREGQPQHF
.,.,TRBJ2-3,15,TRBV7-3,TGTGCCAGCAGCTTTGCAGCGGGCAGCACAGATACGCAGTATTTT,CASSFAAGSTDTQYF
.,.,TRBJ1-1,15,TRBV6-5,TGTGCCAGCAGTTACTCTCAGTCTATGAACACTGAAGCTTTCTTT,CASSYSQSMNTEAFF
.,.,TRBJ2-2,13,TRBV2,TGTGCCAGCCAGTGGCGAAACACCGGGGAGCTGTTTTTT,CASQWRNTGELFF
.,.,TRBJ2-2,16,TRBV25-1,TGTGCCAGCAGTGAAGCGGGTCCAGGGCGCACCGGGGAGCTGTTTTTT,CASSEAGPGRTGELFF
.,.,TRBJ2-7,13,TRBV18,TGTGCCAGCTCACCACCGATGTCCTACGAGCAGTACTTC,CASSPPMSYEQYF
TRBD1,.,TRBJ1-4,16,TRBV7-9,TGTGCCAGCAGCTTCTTTTCAGGACAGGGGAAAGAAAAACTGTTTTTT,CASSFFSGQGKEKLFF
.,.,TRBJ1-2,15,TRBV4-2,TGTGCCAGCAGCCCCCGGCGGGCAGGGAACTATGGCTACACCTTC,CASSPRRAGNYGYTF
.,.,TRBJ2-3,12,TRBV6-6,TGTGCCAGCAGTCCATCAACGGATACGCAGTATTTT,CASSPSTDTQYF
.,.,TRBJ1-1,14,TRBV5-1,TGCGCCAGCAGCTTTCCAGGGGAGGGCACTGAAGCTTTCTTT,CASSFPGEGTEAFF
.,.,TRBJ2-4,14,TRBV25-1,TGTGCCAGCAAGAGAAGGCTTATCGGGGGCATTCAGTACTTC,CASKRRLIGGIQYF
.,few,TRBJ2-2,12,TRBV7-3,TGTGCCAGCAGCCCGGGCGCCGGGGAGCTGTTTTTT,CASSPGAGELFF
.,.,TRBJ2-7,13,TRBV6-6,TGTGCCAGCAGCGCTCGGTTTGGCTCCGAGCAGTACTTC,CASSARFGSEQYF
.,.,TRBJ1-5,14,TRBV6-6,TGTGCCAGCAGTTACAAGGATAGCAATCAGCCCCAGCATTTT,CASSYKDSNQPQHF
TRBD2,once,TRBJ2-1,16,TRBV28,TGTGCCAGCAGTTTATTCACTAGCGGGAGGGCCCATGAGCAGTTCTTC,CASSLFTSGRAHEQFF
.,.,TRBJ2-7,14,TRBV28,TGTGCCAGCAGTTTATGGGGGAGGGGGTACGAGCAGTACTTC,CASSLWGRGYEQYF
.,.,TRBJ2-3,15,TRBV5-6,TGTGCCAGCAGCCCCCCGGGGATCCGCCCGGATACGCAGTATTTT,CASSPPGIRPDTQYF
.,.,TRBJ1-1,15,TRBV7-2,TGTGCCAGCAGCGGCCCCAGGGTCGAGGGCACTGAAGCTTTCTTT,CASSGPRVEGTEAFF
TRBD2,.,TRBJ2-7,15,TRBV15,TGTGCCACCAGCAGAGCAGGACTAGTTGCCTACGAGCAGTACTTC,CATSRAGLVAYEQYF